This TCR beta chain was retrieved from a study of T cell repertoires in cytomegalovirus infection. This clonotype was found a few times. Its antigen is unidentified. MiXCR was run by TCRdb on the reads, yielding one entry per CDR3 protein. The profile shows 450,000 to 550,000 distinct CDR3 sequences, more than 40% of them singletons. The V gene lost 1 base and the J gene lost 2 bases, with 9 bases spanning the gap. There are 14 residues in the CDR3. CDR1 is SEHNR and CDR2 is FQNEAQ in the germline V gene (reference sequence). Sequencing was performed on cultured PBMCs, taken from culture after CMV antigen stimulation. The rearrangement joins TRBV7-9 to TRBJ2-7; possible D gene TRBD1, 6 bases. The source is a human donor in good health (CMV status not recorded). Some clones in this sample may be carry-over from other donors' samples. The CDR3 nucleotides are TGTGCCAGCAGCTTAGGACAGGACACCTACGAGCAGTACTTC. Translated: CASSLGQDTYEQYF. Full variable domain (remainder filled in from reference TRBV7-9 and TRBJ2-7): DTGVSQNPRHKITKRGQNVTFRCDPISEHNRLYWYRQTLGQGPEFLTYFQNEAQLEKSRLLSDRFSAERPKGSFSTLEIQRTEQGDSAMYLCASSLGQDTYEQYFGPGTRLTVT.